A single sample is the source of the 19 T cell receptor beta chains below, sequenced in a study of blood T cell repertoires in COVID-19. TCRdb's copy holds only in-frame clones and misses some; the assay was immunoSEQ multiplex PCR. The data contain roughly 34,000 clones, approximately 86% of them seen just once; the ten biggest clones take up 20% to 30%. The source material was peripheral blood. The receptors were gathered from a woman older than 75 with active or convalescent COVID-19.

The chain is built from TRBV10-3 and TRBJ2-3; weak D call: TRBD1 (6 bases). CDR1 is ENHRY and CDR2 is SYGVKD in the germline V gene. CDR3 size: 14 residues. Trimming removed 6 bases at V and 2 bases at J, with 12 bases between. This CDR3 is CAISNTGFTDTQYF. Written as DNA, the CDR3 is TGTGCCATCAGCAACACAGGGTTCACAGATACGCAGTATTTT.

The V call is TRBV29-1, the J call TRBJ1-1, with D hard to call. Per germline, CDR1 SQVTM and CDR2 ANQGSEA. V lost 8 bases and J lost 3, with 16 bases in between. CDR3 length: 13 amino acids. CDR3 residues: CSSAGGMYTEAFF. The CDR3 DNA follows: TGCAGCTCCGCGGGAGGGATGTACACTGAAGCTTTCTTT.

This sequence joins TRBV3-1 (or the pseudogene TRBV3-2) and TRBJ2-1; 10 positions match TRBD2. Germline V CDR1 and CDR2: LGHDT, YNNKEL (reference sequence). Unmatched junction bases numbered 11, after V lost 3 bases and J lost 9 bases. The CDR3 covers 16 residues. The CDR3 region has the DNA TGTGCCAGCAGCCAGGTTATAGCGGGGGGCCGTTTTGAGCAGTTCTTC. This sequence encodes CASSQVIAGGRFEQFF.

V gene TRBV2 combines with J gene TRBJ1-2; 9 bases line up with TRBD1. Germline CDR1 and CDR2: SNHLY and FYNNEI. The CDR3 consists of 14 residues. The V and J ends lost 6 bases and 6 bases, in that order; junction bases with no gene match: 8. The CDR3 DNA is TGTGCCAGCAGGACAACTAACAGGGGGCATGGCTACACCTTC. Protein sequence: CASRTTNRGHGYTF.

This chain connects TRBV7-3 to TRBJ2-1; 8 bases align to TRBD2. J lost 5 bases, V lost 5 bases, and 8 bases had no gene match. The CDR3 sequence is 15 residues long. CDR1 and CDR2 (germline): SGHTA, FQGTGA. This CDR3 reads CASSVIAGRDNEQFF. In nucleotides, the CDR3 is TGTGCCAGCAGCGTTATAGCGGGGAGGGACAATGAGCAGTTCTTC.

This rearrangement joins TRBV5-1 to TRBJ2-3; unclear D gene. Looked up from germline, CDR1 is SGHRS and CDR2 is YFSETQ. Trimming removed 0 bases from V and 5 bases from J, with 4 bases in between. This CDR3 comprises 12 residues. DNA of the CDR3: TGCGCCAGCAGCTTGGGGAGAGATACGCAGTATTTT. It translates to CASSLGRDTQYF.

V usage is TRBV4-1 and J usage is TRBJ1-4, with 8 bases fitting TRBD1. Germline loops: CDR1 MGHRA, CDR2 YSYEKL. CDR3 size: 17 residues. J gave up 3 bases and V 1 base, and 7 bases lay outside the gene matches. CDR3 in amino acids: CASSQVLQGAANEKLFF. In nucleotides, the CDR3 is TGCGCCAGCAGCCAAGTGCTGCAGGGGGCGGCTAATGAAAAACTGTTTTTT.

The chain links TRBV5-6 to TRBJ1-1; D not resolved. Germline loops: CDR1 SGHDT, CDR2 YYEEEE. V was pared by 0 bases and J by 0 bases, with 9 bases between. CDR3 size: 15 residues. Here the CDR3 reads CASSLGTALNTEAFF. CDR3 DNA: TGTGCCAGCAGCTTGGGAACAGCATTGAACACTGAAGCTTTCTTT.

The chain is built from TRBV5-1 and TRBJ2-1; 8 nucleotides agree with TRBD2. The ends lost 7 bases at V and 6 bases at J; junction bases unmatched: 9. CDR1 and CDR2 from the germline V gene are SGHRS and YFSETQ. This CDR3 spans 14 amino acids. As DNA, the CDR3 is TGCGCCAGCGCCCTCTCGGGGGGGGGCAATGAGCAGTTCTTC. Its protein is CASALSGGGNEQFF. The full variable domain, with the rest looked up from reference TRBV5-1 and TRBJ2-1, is KAGVTQTPRYLIKTRGQQVTLSCSPISGHRSVSWYQQTPGQGLQFLFEYFSETQRNKGNFPGRFSGRQFSNSRSEMNVSTLELGDSALYLCASALSGGGNEQFFGPGTRLTVL.

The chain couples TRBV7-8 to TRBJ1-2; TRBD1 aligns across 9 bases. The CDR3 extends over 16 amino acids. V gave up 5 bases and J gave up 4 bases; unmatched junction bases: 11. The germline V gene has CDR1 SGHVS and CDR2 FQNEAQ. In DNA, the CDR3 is TGTGCCAGCAGCCCAACTTCCGGGACAGGGATCTATGGCTACACCTTC. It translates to CASSPTSGTGIYGYTF.

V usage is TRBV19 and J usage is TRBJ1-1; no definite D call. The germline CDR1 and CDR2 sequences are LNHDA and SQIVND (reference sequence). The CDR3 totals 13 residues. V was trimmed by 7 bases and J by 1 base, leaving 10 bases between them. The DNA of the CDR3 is TGTGCCAGTACCCGCCACTCGAACACTGAAGCTTTCTTT. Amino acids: CASTRHSNTEAFF.

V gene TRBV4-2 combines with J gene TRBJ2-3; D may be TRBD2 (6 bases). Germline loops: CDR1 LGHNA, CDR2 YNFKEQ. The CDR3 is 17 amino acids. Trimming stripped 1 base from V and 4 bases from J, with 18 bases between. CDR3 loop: CASSQGTGGVRADTQYF. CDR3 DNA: TGTGCCAGCAGCCAAGGTACCGGCGGGGTTCGCGCAGATACGCAGTATTTT.

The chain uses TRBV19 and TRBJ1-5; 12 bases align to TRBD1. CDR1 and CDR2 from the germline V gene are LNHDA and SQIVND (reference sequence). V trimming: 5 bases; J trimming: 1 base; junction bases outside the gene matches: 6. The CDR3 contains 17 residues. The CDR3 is CASSHGTGGSSNQPQHF. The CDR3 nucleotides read TGTGCCAGTAGTCACGGGACAGGGGGCTCGAGCAATCAGCCCCAGCATTTT.

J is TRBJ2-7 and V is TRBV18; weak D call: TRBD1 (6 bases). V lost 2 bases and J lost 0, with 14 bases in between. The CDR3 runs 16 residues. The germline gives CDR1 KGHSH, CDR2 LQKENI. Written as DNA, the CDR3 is TGTGCCAGCTCACCAGAAACAGGGTACGGCTCCTACGAGCAGTACTTC. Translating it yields CASSPETGYGSYEQYF.

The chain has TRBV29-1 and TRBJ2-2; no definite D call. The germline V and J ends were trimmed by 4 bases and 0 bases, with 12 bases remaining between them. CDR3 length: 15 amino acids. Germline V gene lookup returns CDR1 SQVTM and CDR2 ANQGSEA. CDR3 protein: CSVGLELSNTGELFF. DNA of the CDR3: TGCAGCGTTGGACTCGAGCTTTCGAACACCGGGGAGCTGTTTTTT.

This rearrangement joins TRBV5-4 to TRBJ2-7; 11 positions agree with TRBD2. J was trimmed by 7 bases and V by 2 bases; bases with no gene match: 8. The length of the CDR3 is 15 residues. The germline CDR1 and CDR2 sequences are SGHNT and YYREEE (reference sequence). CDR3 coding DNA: TGTGCCAGCAGCTTTTTAGCGGGGGGGCCGTTAGAGCAGTACTTC. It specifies CASSFLAGGPLEQYF.

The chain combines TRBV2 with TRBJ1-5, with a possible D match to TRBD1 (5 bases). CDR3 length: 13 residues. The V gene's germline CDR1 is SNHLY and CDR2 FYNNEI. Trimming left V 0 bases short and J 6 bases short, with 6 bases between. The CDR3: CASSEARVQPQHF. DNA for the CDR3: TGTGCCAGCAGTGAAGCCAGGGTTCAGCCCCAGCATTTT. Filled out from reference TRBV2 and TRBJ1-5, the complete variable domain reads EPEVTQTPSHQVTQMGQEVILRCVPISNHLYFYWYRQILGQKVEFLVSFYNNEISEKSEIFDDQFSVERPDGSNFTLKIRSTKLEDSAMYFCASSEARVQPQHFGDGTRLSIL.

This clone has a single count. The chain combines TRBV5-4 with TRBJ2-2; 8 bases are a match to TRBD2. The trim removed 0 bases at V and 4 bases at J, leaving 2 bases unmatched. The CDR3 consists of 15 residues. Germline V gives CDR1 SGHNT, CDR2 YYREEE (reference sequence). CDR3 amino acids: CASSLGSGATGELFF. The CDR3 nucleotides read TGTGCCAGCAGCTTGGGTAGCGGGGCCACCGGGGAGCTGTTTTTT.

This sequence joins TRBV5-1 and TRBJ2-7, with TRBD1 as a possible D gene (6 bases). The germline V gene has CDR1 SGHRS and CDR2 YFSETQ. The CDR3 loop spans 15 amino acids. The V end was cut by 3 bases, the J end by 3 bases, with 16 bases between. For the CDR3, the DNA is TGCGCCAGCAGCTACGACGGGACAAGCGGCTACGAGCAGTACTTC. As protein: CASSYDGTSGYEQYF.